This record covers a single TCR beta chain. Assay used: immunoSEQ multiplex PCR; TCRdb lists only in-frame clones, some missing. The table includes more than 150,000 clones, over 80% detected once. The data were obtained in a study of blood T cell repertoires in COVID-19. Turning to the study itself: The samples span acute and convalescent COVID-19 from the United States, Italy and Spain. The analysed material was cDNA or gDNA that came from T cells, B-cell-depleted T cells, or PBMCs.

Sequencing was performed on peripheral blood. This clonotype originated in a woman aged 40 to 49 with acute or convalescent COVID-19.

CDR3 bases: TGTGCCAGCAGCGAAACAGGTCACCCCGGCTCTGGGGCCAACGTCCTGACTTTC. Its protein is CASSETGHPGSGANVLTF. The chain employs TRBV21-1 and TRBJ2-6; the table's D call, TRBD1, has no DNA check behind it. TRBV21-1 is recorded as a pseudogene. The CDR3 is 18 residues long.